This T cell receptor beta chain was documented in a study of T cell responses to AZD1222 COVID-19 vaccine. Overall study findings and caveats: The number of AZD1222 recipients seropositive at baseline was only 6 or 7. Unmutated variant regions are reportedly targeted by nearly half of spike-specific TCRs. Spike-specific TCR repertoires showed rising breadth and depth after two AZD1222 doses. No repertoire was sampled before or during the peak T cell response, only after it.

Trimming shortened V by 1 base and J by 5 bases, and 9 bases separated the two germline ends. The germline V gene has CDR1 LNHNV and CDR2 YYDKDF (reference sequence). This CDR3 contains 14 residues. Clones were read by immunoSEQ multiplex PCR, and TCRdb kept only the in-frame ones, dropping some. The data show over 130,000 clones, with nearly 95% seen just once and roughly 3.6% held by the top ten. A note on this clone: Its specificity is unknown.

The receptor's source is an adult who received the AZD1222 COVID-19 vaccine. The specimen was peripheral blood, collected 28 days after the second AZD1222 dose. This chain links TRBV15 with TRBJ1-5; D is unresolved. The CDR3 bases are TGTGCCACCAGCAGAGCGGTGGGGTATCAGCCCCAGCATTTT. This sequence encodes CATSRAVGYQPQHF. The whole variable domain, filled in from reference TRBV15 and TRBJ1-5, reads DAMVIQNPRYQVTQFGKPVTLSCSQTLNHNVMYWYQQKSSQAPKLLFHYYDKDFNNEADTPDNFQSRRPNTSFCFLDIRSPGLGDTAMYLCATSRAVGYQPQHFGDGTRLSIL.